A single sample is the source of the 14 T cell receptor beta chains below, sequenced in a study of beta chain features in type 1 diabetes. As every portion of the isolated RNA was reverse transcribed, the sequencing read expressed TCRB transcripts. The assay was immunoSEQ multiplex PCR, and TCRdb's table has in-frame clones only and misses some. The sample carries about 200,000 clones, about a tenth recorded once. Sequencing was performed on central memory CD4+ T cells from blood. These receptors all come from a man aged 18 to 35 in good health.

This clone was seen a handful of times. The CDR3 protein is CATMNPLTGLNGYTF. The DNA for the CDR3 is TGTGCCACCATGAACCCTTTGACAGGGCTAAATGGCTACACCTTC. This chain joins TRBV10-3 and TRBJ1-2; 7 nucleotides agree with TRBD1. The CDR3 runs to 15 residues. Germline V gene lookup returns CDR1 ENHRY and CDR2 SYGVKD. The J segment lost 6 bases and the V segment lost 10 bases, leaving 17 bases of the junction unmatched.

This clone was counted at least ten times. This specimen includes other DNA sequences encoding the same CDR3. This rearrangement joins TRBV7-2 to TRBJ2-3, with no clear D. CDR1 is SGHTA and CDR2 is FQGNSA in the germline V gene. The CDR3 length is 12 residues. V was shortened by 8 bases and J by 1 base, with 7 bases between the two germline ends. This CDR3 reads CASSWGTDTQYF. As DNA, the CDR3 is TGTGCCAGCTCGTGGGGCACAGATACGCAGTATTTT.

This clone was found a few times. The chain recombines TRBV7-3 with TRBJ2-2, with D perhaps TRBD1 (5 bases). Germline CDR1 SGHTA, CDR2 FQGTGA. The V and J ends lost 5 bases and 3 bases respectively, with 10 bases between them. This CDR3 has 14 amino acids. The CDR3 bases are TGTGCCAGCAGCCTGGCCAGGGACACCGGGGAGCTGTTTTTT. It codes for CASSLARDTGELFF.

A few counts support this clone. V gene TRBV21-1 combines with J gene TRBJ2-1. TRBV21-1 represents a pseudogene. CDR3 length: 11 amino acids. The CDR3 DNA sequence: TGTGCCAGCAGCGGTCCTTCCCTTTCCTTCTTC. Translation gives CASSGPSLSFF.

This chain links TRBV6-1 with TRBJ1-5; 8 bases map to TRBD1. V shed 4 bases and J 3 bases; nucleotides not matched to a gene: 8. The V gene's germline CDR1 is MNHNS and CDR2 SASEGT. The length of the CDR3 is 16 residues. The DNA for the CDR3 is TGTGCCAGCAGTGCCTACGGACAGGGCTACAATCAGCCCCAGCATTTT. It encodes CASSAYGQGYNQPQHF.

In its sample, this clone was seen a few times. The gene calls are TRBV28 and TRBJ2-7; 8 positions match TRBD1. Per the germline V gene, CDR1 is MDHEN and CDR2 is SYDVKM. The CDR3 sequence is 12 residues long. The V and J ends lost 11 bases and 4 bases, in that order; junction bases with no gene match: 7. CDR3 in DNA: TGTGCCTCCGGGACAGGAAGTTACGAGCAGTACTTC. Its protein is CASGTGSYEQYF.

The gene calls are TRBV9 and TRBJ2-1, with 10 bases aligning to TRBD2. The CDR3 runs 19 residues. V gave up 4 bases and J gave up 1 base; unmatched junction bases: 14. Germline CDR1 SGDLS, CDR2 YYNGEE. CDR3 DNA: TGTGCCAGCAGCCTCCCACGGGCTAGCGGGAGTCCGTCCTACAATGAGCAGTTCTTC. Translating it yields CASSLPRASGSPSYNEQFF.

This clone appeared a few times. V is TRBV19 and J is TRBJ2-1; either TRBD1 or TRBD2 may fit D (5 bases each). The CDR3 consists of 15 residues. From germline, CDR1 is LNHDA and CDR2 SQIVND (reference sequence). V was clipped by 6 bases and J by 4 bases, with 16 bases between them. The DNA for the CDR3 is TGTGCCAGTAGCCCCCGGGGCGGGCTATACAATGAGCAGTTCTTC. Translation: CASSPRGGLYNEQFF.

The CDR3 is CASSVGNINYGYTF. Written as DNA, the CDR3 is TGTGCCAGCAGCGTAGGGAATATCAACTATGGCTACACCTTC. The chain links TRBV9 to TRBJ1-2; unclear D gene. V dropped 0 bases and J dropped 2 bases, with 8 bases sitting between them. The CDR3 extends over 14 amino acids. Germline V gene lookup returns CDR1 SGDLS and CDR2 YYNGEE.

This chain's CDR3 is CAISDTSGNYNEQFF. The DNA of the CDR3 is TGTGCCATCAGTGATACTAGCGGGAACTACAATGAGCAGTTCTTC. V usage is TRBV10-3 and J usage is TRBJ2-1; 10 bases agree with TRBD2. Germline trimming cut 3 bases from V and 3 bases from J; bases unmatched to any gene: 2. Germline V gene sequence: CDR1 ENHRY, CDR2 SYGVKD. The CDR3 contains 15 residues.

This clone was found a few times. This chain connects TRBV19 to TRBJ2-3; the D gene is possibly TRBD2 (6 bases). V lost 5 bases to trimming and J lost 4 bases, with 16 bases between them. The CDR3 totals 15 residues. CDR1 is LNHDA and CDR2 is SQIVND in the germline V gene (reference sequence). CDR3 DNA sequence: TGTGCCAGTAGTCAGACGGGGGAGCCGCCAGATACGCAGTATTTT. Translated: CASSQTGEPPDTQYF.

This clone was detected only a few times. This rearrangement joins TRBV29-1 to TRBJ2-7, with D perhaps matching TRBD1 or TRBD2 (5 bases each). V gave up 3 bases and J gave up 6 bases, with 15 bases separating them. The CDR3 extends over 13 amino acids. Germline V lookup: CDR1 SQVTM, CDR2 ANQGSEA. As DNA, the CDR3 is TGCAGCGTTGAGGGGCTAGCTCGACGCGAGCAGTACTTC. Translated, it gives CSVEGLARREQYF.

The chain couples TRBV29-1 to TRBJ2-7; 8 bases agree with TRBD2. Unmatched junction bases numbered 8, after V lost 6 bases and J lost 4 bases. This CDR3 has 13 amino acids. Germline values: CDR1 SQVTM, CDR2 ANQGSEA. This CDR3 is CSVTTSGGYEQYF. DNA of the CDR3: TGCAGCGTGACAACTAGCGGAGGGTACGAGCAGTACTTC.

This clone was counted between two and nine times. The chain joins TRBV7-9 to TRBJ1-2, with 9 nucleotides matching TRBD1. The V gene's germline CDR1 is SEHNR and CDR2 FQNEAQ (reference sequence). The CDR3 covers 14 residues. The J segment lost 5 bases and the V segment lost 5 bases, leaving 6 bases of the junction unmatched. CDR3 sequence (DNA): TGTGCCAGCAGCCCCGGACAGGGGCTGTATGGCTACACCTTC. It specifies CASSPGQGLYGYTF. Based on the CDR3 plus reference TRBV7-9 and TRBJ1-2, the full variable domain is DTGVSQNPRHKITKRGQNVTFRCDPISEHNRLYWYRQTLGQGPEFLTYFQNEAQLEKSRLLSDRFSAERPKGSFSTLEIQRTEQGDSAMYLCASSPGQGLYGYTFGSGTRLTVV.